One and the same sample provided the 3 T cell receptor beta chains below, sequenced in a study of T cells in Graves' hyperthyroidism and ophthalmopathy. The source material, RNA transcripts, was used to amplify TCR beta CDR3 regions. HTBI primers were used for first-round RT-PCR of the TCR CDR3. TCRdb used MiXCR to reprocess the multiplex PCR reads, holding one entry per CDR3 protein. Altogether under 500,000 distinct CDR3 sequences are present, over 13% being singletons, with the ten largest covering 25% to 30%. Sequenced sample: blood. All receptors derive from a man in his fifties or sixties with Graves' ophthalmopathy.

The CDR3 DNA follows: TGTGCCAGCAGCTTGTCCCTTATCGAAGAGACCCAGTACTTC. This encodes CASSLSLIEETQYF. The chain has TRBV5-8 and TRBJ2-5; D gene ambiguous. CDR3 length equals 14 residues. CDR1 SGHTS and CDR2 YDEGEE come from the germline V gene. Trimming stripped 1 base from V and 3 bases from J, with 10 bases between.

This clonotype has ten or more counts. The rearrangement joins TRBV11-1 to TRBJ2-3; the D call may be TRBD1 or TRBD2 (6 bases each). The CDR3 is 15 amino acids. The germline V gene has CDR1 SGHAT and CDR2 FQDESV (reference sequence). The V and J ends lost 7 bases and 0 bases respectively, with 14 bases between them. CDR3 DNA: TGTGCCAGCACCCAAAGGGGGGCCAGCACAGATACGCAGTATTTT. Amino acid sequence: CASTQRGASTDTQYF.

This clonotype was picked up many times. The chain joins TRBV7-6 to TRBJ2-1; 7 bases are shared with TRBD1. Germline values: CDR1 SGHVS, CDR2 FNYEAQ. The CDR3 is 15 residues long. J gave up 4 bases and V 2 bases, and 5 bases lay outside the gene matches. The CDR3 here is CASSLIPGQYNEQFF. The CDR3 coding sequence is TGTGCCAGCAGCTTAATCCCGGGACAGTACAATGAGCAGTTCTTC.